This T cell receptor (beta chain) was identified during a study of CD8+ T cells in alopecia areata. Findings and limits, study-wide: It was lesional scalp, especially alopecia totalis/universalis, that showed higher clonality than normal scalp.

As for this clone: The antigen is not known.

After isolation, RNA underwent reverse transcription to generate cDNA as the sequencing template. Produced via immunoSEQ multiplex PCR; TCRdb's table is partial and in-frame only. The repertoire holds hundreds of thousands of clones, 67% seen once, with roughly 1.2% in the top ten. This CDR3 region has 14 residues. Germline-derived CDR1 and CDR2 are MGHDK and SYGVNS. Trimming removed 7 bases from V and 7 bases from J, with 16 bases in between. Sample: CD4+ T cells sorted from blood, taken at week 0. The sequence came from a human donor with alopecia areata. This chain links TRBV25-1 with TRBJ2-2; D is perhaps TRBD1 or TRBD2 (6 bases each). The CDR3 coding sequence is TGTGCCAGCAAGGATCAGGGGCGGGGCGGGGAGCTGTTTTTT. Translation gives CASKDQGRGGELFF.